These T cell receptor beta chains were read from a single sample in a study of identifying expanded T cells in peripheral blood. Sequencing was performed with immunoSEQ multiplex PCR; in TCRdb, only in-frame clones are kept and a portion is missing. The sample carries tens of thousands of clones, approximately 82% recorded once. Sequencing was carried out using blood. The source is a person between 18 and 70 years old in good health. Each CDR3 is given with its conserved first and last residue. The order of the fields is V gene, clone size, J gene, D gene, CDR3 protein, CDR3 DNA. A D gene is named only where the DNA matches it firmly. For some rows the clone size is stated as once, few or many, or as a class when expanded; others skip it.

>TRBV5-1|-|TRBJ2-5|-
CASSLGGATGRETQYF
TGCGCCAGCAGCTTGGGTGGTGCGACAGGCAGAGAGACCCAGTACTTC
>TRBV19|-|TRBJ2-1|TRBD2
CASSMSGRGTWGNNEQFF
TGTGCCAGTAGTATGAGCGGGAGGGGGACGTGGGGTAACAATGAGCAGTTCTTC
>TRBV7-2|-|TRBJ1-1|-
CASSLRPGDTEAFF
TGTGCCAGCAGCTTAAGACCGGGGGACACTGAAGCTTTCTTT
>TRBV29-1|-|TRBJ2-5|TRBD1
CSVEVTGPETQYF
TGCAGCGTTGAGGTGACAGGGCCGGAGACCCAGTACTTC
>TRBV28|once|TRBJ2-1|TRBD2
CASRTSGSPNEQFF
TGTGCCAGTAGGACTAGCGGGAGTCCCAATGAGCAGTTCTTC
>TRBV7-8|-|TRBJ1-4|-
CASSFQRGIEKLFF
TGTGCCAGCAGCTTCCAGCGGGGGATTGAAAAACTGTTTTTT
>TRBV7-9|-|TRBJ2-5|-
CASSFPETQYF
TGTGCCAGCAGCTTCCCAGAGACCCAGTACTTC
>TRBV15|-|TRBJ1-4|-
CATSRRNQRWTALDNEKLFF
TGTGCCACCAGCAGACGCAACCAGAGATGGACAGCCCTGGATAATGAAAAACTGTTTTTT
>TRBV6-5|-|TRBJ2-2|-
CASSYLASGELFF
TGTGCCAGCAGTTACTTAGCCTCCGGGGAGCTGTTTTTT
>TRBV30|-|TRBJ2-5|-
CAWSNRGIETQYF
TGTGCCTGGAGTAATCGGGGGATCGAGACCCAGTACTTC
>TRBV7-7|few|TRBJ2-7|-
CASSRDQTYEQYF
TGTGCCAGCAGCAGGGACCAGACCTACGAGCAGTACTTC
>TRBV13|-|TRBJ1-1|TRBD1
CASSLGAGGHTEAFF
TGTGCCAGCAGTCTAGGGGCAGGGGGCCATACTGAAGCTTTCTTT
>TRBV30|few|TRBJ1-2|-
CAWRWGTTGYTF
TGTGCCTGGAGGTGGGGGACAACTGGCTACACCTTC
>TRBV9|-|TRBJ1-1|TRBD1
CASSVDGQGEAFF
TGTGCCAGCAGCGTCGATGGACAGGGTGAAGCTTTCTTT
>TRBV6-5|-|TRBJ2-2|-
CASSYGQPTGELFF
TGTGCCAGCAGTTACGGACAGCCTACCGGGGAGCTGTTTTTT
>TRBV4-2|-|TRBJ2-1|TRBD2
CASSPRGSHPNEQFF
TGTGCCAGCAGCCCGCGGGGGAGTCATCCCAATGAGCAGTTCTTC
>TRBV6-1|-|TRBJ1-6|TRBD1
CASRFRGQNSPLHF
TGTGCCAGCAGATTCAGGGGGCAAAATTCACCCCTCCACTTT
>TRBV10-2|-|TRBJ1-3|-
CASRTGYAGNTIYF
TGCGCCAGCAGAACAGGGTACGCTGGAAACACCATATATTTT
>TRBV9|-|TRBJ2-3|TRBD2
CASSVDASGRPSSSTDTQYF
TGTGCCAGCAGCGTAGATGCTAGCGGGAGGCCCAGCTCTAGCACAGATACGCAGTATTTT
>TRBV6-5|-|TRBJ1-5|-
CASSLDRLGQPQHF
TGTGCCAGCAGTTTAGACAGGCTGGGTCAGCCCCAGCATTTT
>TRBV7-2|-|TRBJ2-7|-
CASNSQGGGSTEQYF
TGTGCCAGCAACTCTCAGGGAGGAGGTTCTACCGAGCAGTACTTC
>TRBV30|few|TRBJ1-5|-
CAWTPGQHNQPQHF
TGTGCCTGGACCCCGGGGCAGCACAATCAGCCCCAGCATTTT
>TRBV7-2|-|TRBJ2-7|-
CASSLYYEQYF
TGTGCCAGCAGCTTATACTACGAGCAGTACTTC
>TRBV7-2|-|TRBJ1-2|TRBD1
CASSSGQGASYGYTF
TGTGCCAGCAGCTCGGGACAGGGGGCTTCTTATGGCTACACCTTC
>TRBV18|-|TRBJ2-1|TRBD2
CASSSGKTSGGTYNEQFF
TGTGCCAGCTCATCGGGAAAGACTAGCGGGGGGACCTACAATGAGCAGTTCTTC
>TRBV27|-|TRBJ2-7|-
CASSLGRDYEQYF
TGTGCCAGCAGTCTAGGGAGAGACTACGAGCAGTACTTC
>TRBV10-3|-|TRBJ1-2|-
CAIEPIQGNGYTF
TGTGCCATCGAGCCAATCCAGGGGAATGGCTACACCTTC
>TRBV4-3|few|TRBJ2-1|TRBD2
CASSLWTSIGEQFF
TGCGCCAGCAGCCTTTGGACTAGCATAGGTGAGCAGTTCTTC
>TRBV29-1|large|TRBJ2-3|-
CSVEDPAITDTQYF
TGCAGCGTTGAAGATCCTGCGATCACAGATACGCAGTATTTT
>TRBV18|-|TRBJ2-7|-
CASSARAGAGGGEQYF
TGTGCCAGCTCCGCCCGGGCGGGGGCGGGTGGAGGCGAGCAGTACTTC
>TRBV7-6|-|TRBJ1-1|-
CASSSSGGAFF
TGTGCCAGCAGCTCGTCTGGGGGAGCTTTCTTT
>TRBV4-1|-|TRBJ2-7|-
CASSQVSRTTYEQYF
TGCGCCAGCAGCCAAGTTTCCCGGACAACCTACGAGCAGTACTTC
>TRBV27|-|TRBJ2-7|-
CASTVAGAGSYEQYF
TGTGCCAGCACCGTAGCCGGGGCGGGCTCCTACGAGCAGTACTTC
>TRBV7-8|-|TRBJ1-6|-
CASSPGRLGLINSPLHF
TGTGCCAGCAGCCCCGGGCGTCTGGGACTGATTAATTCACCCCTCCACTTT
>TRBV11-2|-|TRBJ1-6|-
CASRPEGRHSPLHF
TGTGCCAGCAGGCCCGAGGGGCGGCATTCACCCCTCCACTTT
>TRBV9|-|TRBJ2-5|-
CASSVGDSRETQYF
TGTGCCAGCAGCGTAGGGGATAGTCGGGAGACCCAGTACTTC
>TRBV10-3|-|TRBJ1-1|TRBD1
CAISSGGSHTEAFF
TGTGCCATCAGTTCAGGGGGTTCGCACACTGAAGCTTTCTTT
>TRBV6-4|-|TRBJ2-3|TRBD2
CASSDIAGGPFPQYF
TGTGCCAGCAGTGACATAGCGGGGGGGCCTTTTCCGCAGTATTTT
>TRBV2|-|TRBJ1-6|-
CASIGSPNSPLHF
TGTGCCAGCATTGGCAGTCCAAATTCACCCCTCCACTTT
>TRBV7-9|-|TRBJ2-5|-
CASSLGSGFRKTQYF
TGTGCCAGCAGCTTAGGTAGCGGCTTCAGAAAGACCCAGTACTTC
>TRBV5-1|-|TRBJ2-5|-
CASSSQSRQETQYF
TGCGCCAGCAGCTCACAGAGTCGACAAGAGACCCAGTACTTC
>TRBV6-5|-|TRBJ1-1|-
CASRFQKRNTEAFF
TGTGCCAGCAGGTTCCAGAAACGGAACACTGAAGCTTTCTTT
>TRBV6-6|-|TRBJ1-5|-
CASSSGPSNQPQHF
TGTGCCAGCAGCTCCGGACCGAGCAATCAGCCCCAGCATTTT
>TRBV11-2|-|TRBJ2-3|TRBD1
CASSLVQGRDTQYF
TGTGCCAGCAGCTTAGTACAGGGGCGGGATACGCAGTATTTT
>TRBV16|-|TRBJ1-2|-
CASSQAPGFGGYTF
TGTGCCAGCAGCCAGGCCCCAGGCTTCGGTGGCTACACCTTC
>TRBV19|-|TRBJ2-5|TRBD2
CASSIGLAGGETQYF
TGTGCCAGTAGTATAGGGCTAGCGGGAGGAGAGACCCAGTACTTC
>TRBV27|-|TRBJ2-7|-
CASSPSWDGTYEQYF
TGTGCCAGCAGCCCTTCGTGGGACGGAACCTACGAGCAGTACTTC
>TRBV7-3|once|TRBJ2-6|-
CASSFAGAFSNSGANVLTF
TGTGCCAGCAGCTTTGCGGGTGCTTTTTCGAACTCTGGGGCCAACGTCCTGACTTTC